This T cell receptor beta chain was sequenced during a study of blood T cell repertoires in COVID-19. In the study overall: The United States, Italy and Spain provided the acute and convalescent COVID-19 samples. T cells, B-cell-depleted T cells, or PBMCs provided the cDNA or gDNA that served as material.

Original data processing: Nucleated cell number was recorded as an estimate derived from reference gene primer amplification. Profiling relied on immunoSEQ multiplex PCR, and the TCRdb table lists in-frame clones only, not all of them. V, J and clone size derive from that table, while D and trimming were established from the DNA sequence. Here the sample spans about 120,000 clones, approximately 83% being singletons. The TCR was taken from a man older than 75 with acute or convalescent COVID-19. The sequencing input was peripheral blood.

The CDR3 DNA reads TGTGCCAGCAGCTGGCTCCGACAGGCCTCTGGCTACACCTTC. This gives the protein CASSWLRQASGYTF. This chain uses TRBV7-2 with TRBJ1-2; tentative D call: TRBD1 (6 bases). CDR1 is SGHTA, CDR2 FQGNSA, per germline. Trimming shortened V by 4 bases and J by 7 bases, and 16 bases separated the two germline ends. This CDR3 is 14 amino acids long. Full variable domain (rest looked up from reference TRBV7-2 and TRBJ1-2): GAGVSQSPSNKVTEKGKDVELRCDPISGHTALYWYRQSLGQGLEFLIYFQGNSAPDKSGLPSDRFSAERTGGSVSTLTIQRTQQEDSAVYLCASSWLRQASGYTFGSGTRLTVV.